What follows describes a single T cell receptor beta chain. These data are taken from a study of blood T cell repertoires in COVID-19. Background on the study: Italy, Spain and the United States were the sources of the convalescent and acute COVID-19 samples. Sample material is recorded as cDNA or gDNA derived from T cells, B-cell-depleted T cells, or PBMCs.

V lost 5 bases and J 0 bases, leaving 8 bases between the germline ends. CDR3 size: 14 residues. Per the authors' pipeline: Reference gene primer amplification yielded estimated nucleated cell counts. Clones were read by immunoSEQ multiplex PCR, and TCRdb kept only the in-frame ones, dropping some. V and J calls and clone size follow that table, whereas D and trimming were derived from the DNA. This table has fewer than 80,000 clones, 90% appearing once. This chain links TRBV5-3 with TRBJ1-4; D not resolved. TRBV5-3 is known as an ORF, though its function is uncertain. Sequenced material: peripheral blood. The TCR sequence derives from a woman aged 80 or over with active or convalescent COVID-19. The CDR3 region has the DNA TGTGCCAGAAGGGCGGGAACAACTAATGAAAAACTGTTTTTT. It yields the protein CARRAGTTNEKLFF.